These T cell receptor beta chains were read from a single sample in a study of vaccination and CD4 T cells after COVID-19. No antigens are known for them. MiXCR, run by TCRdb on the PCR reads, gives a single entry per CDR3 protein. The sample has 23,000 or so distinct CDR3 sequences; 43% are singletons. This sample comprised CD4+ T cells from blood, cultured in vitro, obtained about 7 months after SARS-CoV-2 vaccination. Receptor source: a human donor who had recovered from COVID-19. CDR3s include the opening cysteine and the closing phenylalanine or tryptophan. Fields, in order: clone size, V gene, D gene, J gene, CDR3 DNA, CDR3 protein. D genes are given only for firm matches. Expanded clones are given a class, and other clones once, few, many or no size at all.

abundance: NA; v_gene: TRBV7-2; d_gene: NA; j_gene: TRBJ2-1; CDR3nt: TGCGCCAGCAGCCGCGAGGAGGACTCCTACAATGAGCAGTTCTTC; CDR3aa: CASSREEDSYNEQFF
abundance: NA; v_gene: TRBV20-1; d_gene: NA; j_gene: TRBJ2-5; CDR3nt: TGCAGTGCTAGAGATGGCTCCGGGGGATCAGGAGAGACCCAGTACTTC; CDR3aa: CSARDGSGGSGETQYF
abundance: few; v_gene: TRBV6-1; d_gene: NA; j_gene: TRBJ1-1; CDR3nt: TGTGCCAGCGGCGACAGTTACACTGAAGCTTTCTTT; CDR3aa: CASGDSYTEAFF
abundance: NA; v_gene: TRBV7-8; d_gene: NA; j_gene: TRBJ2-7; CDR3nt: TGTGCCAGCAGCTCCGGTCATGGGCCCTACGAGCAGTACTTC; CDR3aa: CASSSGHGPYEQYF
abundance: NA; v_gene: TRBV10-1; d_gene: TRBD2; j_gene: TRBJ2-3; CDR3nt: TGCGCCAGCAGCGAATCACTAGCGGGAAGCACAGATACGCAGTATTTT; CDR3aa: CASSESLAGSTDTQYF
abundance: once; v_gene: TRBV4-2; d_gene: TRBD2; j_gene: TRBJ2-7; CDR3nt: TGTGCCAGCAGCCAAGAACAAGCTAGCGGGAGTTACGAGCAGTACTTC; CDR3aa: CASSQEQASGSYEQYF
abundance: NA; v_gene: TRBV24-1; d_gene: TRBD2; j_gene: TRBJ2-7; CDR3nt: TGTGCCACCAGTGACCATGCCGGGACTAGCGTTTACGAGCAGTACTTC; CDR3aa: CATSDHAGTSVYEQYF
abundance: few; v_gene: TRBV6-2/TRBV6-3; d_gene: TRBD1; j_gene: TRBJ1-5; CDR3nt: TGTGCCAGCAGTTGGGGGACAGATAGCAATCAGCCCCAGCATTTT; CDR3aa: CASSWGTDSNQPQHF
abundance: NA; v_gene: TRBV27; d_gene: NA; j_gene: TRBJ2-7; CDR3nt: TGTGCCAGCAAACGACAAACTAACGCCTACGAGCAGTACTTC; CDR3aa: CASKRQTNAYEQYF
abundance: NA; v_gene: TRBV7-9; d_gene: TRBD2; j_gene: TRBJ2-3; CDR3nt: TGTGCCAGCAGCGTAGCGGGAGGATCCACAGATACGCAGTATTTT; CDR3aa: CASSVAGGSTDTQYF
abundance: medium-sized; v_gene: TRBV20-1; d_gene: NA; j_gene: TRBJ2-5; CDR3nt: TGCAGTGCTAGAGATCCTACAGGAGCCCCCGAAGAGACCCAGTACTTC; CDR3aa: CSARDPTGAPEETQYF
abundance: few; v_gene: TRBV19; d_gene: TRBD1; j_gene: TRBJ1-6; CDR3nt: TGTGCCAGTAGTATTGGGCAGGGGGCGAGTTCACCCCTCCACTTT; CDR3aa: CASSIGQGASSPLHF
abundance: NA; v_gene: TRBV20-1; d_gene: NA; j_gene: TRBJ2-7; CDR3nt: TGCAGTGTCCACAGGGTTGGGGGAGGCGAGCAGTACTTC; CDR3aa: CSVHRVGGGEQYF
abundance: NA; v_gene: TRBV27; d_gene: TRBD2; j_gene: TRBJ2-7; CDR3nt: TGTGCCAGCAGTCGGACTAGCGGAACTTACGAGCAGTACTTC; CDR3aa: CASSRTSGTYEQYF
abundance: NA; v_gene: TRBV7-9; d_gene: TRBD2; j_gene: TRBJ2-1; CDR3nt: TGTGCCAGCAGCCCGAGAGGACTAGCGGGAGTATGGGATGAGCAGTTCTTC; CDR3aa: CASSPRGLAGVWDEQFF
abundance: NA; v_gene: TRBV7-8; d_gene: NA; j_gene: TRBJ1-2; CDR3nt: TGTGCCAGCAGCTTAGCGAGCGGCTACACCTTC; CDR3aa: CASSLASGYTF
abundance: few; v_gene: TRBV15; d_gene: NA; j_gene: TRBJ2-3; CDR3nt: TGTGCCACCAGCAAACAGCCCCGGGATACGCAGTATTTT; CDR3aa: CATSKQPRDTQYF
abundance: NA; v_gene: TRBV20-1; d_gene: NA; j_gene: TRBJ2-1; CDR3nt: TGCAGTCAACAGGGATACAATGAGCAGTTCTTC; CDR3aa: CSQQGYNEQFF
abundance: NA; v_gene: TRBV6-1; d_gene: NA; j_gene: TRBJ2-7; CDR3nt: TGTGCCAGCAGTGATCCCCACGAGCAGTACTTC; CDR3aa: CASSDPHEQYF
abundance: once; v_gene: TRBV29-1; d_gene: NA; j_gene: TRBJ1-2; CDR3nt: TGCAGCGCAGATGGCTACACCTTC; CDR3aa: CSADGYTF
abundance: NA; v_gene: TRBV10-3; d_gene: NA; j_gene: TRBJ2-3; CDR3nt: TGTGCCATCAGAGCGGAGTACACAGATACGCAGTATTTT; CDR3aa: CAIRAEYTDTQYF
abundance: NA; v_gene: TRBV2; d_gene: TRBD1; j_gene: TRBJ2-4; CDR3nt: TGTGCCAGCAGCCCGGACAGGCAGGCCAAAAACATTCAGTACTTC; CDR3aa: CASSPDRQAKNIQYF
abundance: NA; v_gene: TRBV20-1; d_gene: NA; j_gene: TRBJ2-4; CDR3nt: TGCAGTGCTATAGGGGTGGGGGGGGCTCCGGTCTACTTC; CDR3aa: CSAIGVGGAPVYF
abundance: NA; v_gene: TRBV7-9; d_gene: NA; j_gene: TRBJ2-7; CDR3nt: TGTGCCAGCAGCTTCTTGGCAGGCGGAGAGCAGTACTTC; CDR3aa: CASSFLAGGEQYF
abundance: NA; v_gene: TRBV20-1; d_gene: NA; j_gene: TRBJ2-5; CDR3nt: TGCAGTGCTAGGGGACAACAAGAGACCCAGTACTTC; CDR3aa: CSARGQQETQYF
abundance: NA; v_gene: TRBV30; d_gene: NA; j_gene: TRBJ2-7; CDR3nt: TGTGCCTGGAGGACAGAAACCTACGAGCAGTACTTC; CDR3aa: CAWRTETYEQYF
abundance: NA; v_gene: TRBV20-1; d_gene: TRBD2; j_gene: TRBJ2-3; CDR3nt: TGCAGTGCTCCGGGACTAGCGGGAGGGAAGGCGTATACAGATACGCAGTATTTT; CDR3aa: CSAPGLAGGKAYTDTQYF
abundance: few; v_gene: TRBV25-1; d_gene: TRBD1; j_gene: TRBJ1-2; CDR3nt: TGTGCCAGCAGTGACCGGACAGGGTTGGGCTATGGCTACACCTTC; CDR3aa: CASSDRTGLGYGYTF
abundance: NA; v_gene: TRBV28; d_gene: NA; j_gene: TRBJ1-1; CDR3nt: TGTGCCACCGGCGGGGCCCGTGAAGCTTTCTTT; CDR3aa: CATGGAREAFF
abundance: once; v_gene: TRBV10-3; d_gene: NA; j_gene: TRBJ1-2; CDR3nt: TGTGCCATCAGTGAGGACACTAACTATGGCTACACCTTC; CDR3aa: CAISEDTNYGYTF
abundance: few; v_gene: TRBV7-9; d_gene: NA; j_gene: TRBJ2-3; CDR3nt: TGTGCCAGCAGCCCCCCCACAATCACAGATACGCAGTATTTT; CDR3aa: CASSPPTITDTQYF
abundance: NA; v_gene: TRBV15; d_gene: NA; j_gene: TRBJ2-5; CDR3nt: TGTGCCACCATGGGCAGCCAAGAGACCCAGTACTTC; CDR3aa: CATMGSQETQYF
abundance: NA; v_gene: TRBV19; d_gene: TRBD1; j_gene: TRBJ2-1; CDR3nt: TGTGCCAGTAGTATGGAAGGGGGCTTATACAATGAGCAGTTTTTC; CDR3aa: CASSMEGGLYNEQFF
abundance: NA; v_gene: TRBV20-1; d_gene: NA; j_gene: TRBJ1-5; CDR3nt: TGCAGTGCTAGAGATGGGATTAGCAATCAGCCCCAGCATTTT; CDR3aa: CSARDGISNQPQHF
abundance: NA; v_gene: TRBV7-2; d_gene: TRBD2; j_gene: TRBJ2-5; CDR3nt: TGTGCCAGCAGCTTAGCTAGCGGGAGGGCCAGGGAGACCCAGTACTTC; CDR3aa: CASSLASGRARETQYF
abundance: NA; v_gene: TRBV9; d_gene: TRBD1; j_gene: TRBJ1-1; CDR3nt: TGTGCCAGCAGCCCCCGCCACCAGGGGGACACTGAAGCTTTCTTT; CDR3aa: CASSPRHQGDTEAFF
abundance: few; v_gene: TRBV20-1; d_gene: TRBD1; j_gene: TRBJ2-1; CDR3nt: TGCAGTGCTCCTCCGGGACAGGGGTACGGGAGGGCGAGCAATGAGCAGTTCTTC; CDR3aa: CSAPPGQGYGRASNEQFF
abundance: NA; v_gene: TRBV7-3; d_gene: NA; j_gene: TRBJ2-5; CDR3nt: TGTGCCAGCAGCTTAACGGCGGGGGCGGGGGAGACCCAGTACTTC; CDR3aa: CASSLTAGAGETQYF
abundance: NA; v_gene: TRBV20-1; d_gene: NA; j_gene: TRBJ2-3; CDR3nt: TGCAGTGCTGGACGATTGCCCCAGCCAGATACGCAGTATTTT; CDR3aa: CSAGRLPQPDTQYF
abundance: NA; v_gene: TRBV20-1; d_gene: NA; j_gene: TRBJ2-3; CDR3nt: TGCAGTGCTAGAGACGGACAGACGGGACGGTTGGATACGCAGTATTTT; CDR3aa: CSARDGQTGRLDTQYF
abundance: NA; v_gene: TRBV6-1; d_gene: NA; j_gene: TRBJ2-3; CDR3nt: TGTGCCAGCAATACCCCCACAGATACGCAGTATTTT; CDR3aa: CASNTPTDTQYF
abundance: NA; v_gene: TRBV19; d_gene: NA; j_gene: TRBJ2-7; CDR3nt: TGTGCCAGTAGGGACAACTACGAGCAGTACTTC; CDR3aa: CASRDNYEQYF
abundance: NA; v_gene: TRBV20-1; d_gene: TRBD2; j_gene: TRBJ2-7; CDR3nt: TGCAGTGCTAGGGGGACTAGCGGGAGAATGCTCCACGAGCAGTACTTC; CDR3aa: CSARGTSGRMLHEQYF
abundance: NA; v_gene: TRBV19; d_gene: NA; j_gene: TRBJ2-3; CDR3nt: TGTGCCAGTAGTATCGGGAGTACGCAGTATTTT; CDR3aa: CASSIGSTQYF
abundance: few; v_gene: TRBV20-1; d_gene: NA; j_gene: TRBJ1-3; CDR3nt: TGCAGTGCTTACGGGCTGGCCTTTGGAAACACCATATATTTT; CDR3aa: CSAYGLAFGNTIYF
abundance: NA; v_gene: TRBV5-4; d_gene: TRBD2; j_gene: TRBJ2-5; CDR3nt: TGTGCCAGCAGCTTAGCGGGAGGCATCCAAGAGACCCAGTACTTC; CDR3aa: CASSLAGGIQETQYF
abundance: NA; v_gene: TRBV6-1; d_gene: TRBD2; j_gene: TRBJ2-3; CDR3nt: TGTGCCAGCAGTGAGACTAGCGGGAGCTTAATAGGAGATACGCAGTATTTT; CDR3aa: CASSETSGSLIGDTQYF
abundance: few; v_gene: TRBV19; d_gene: TRBD1; j_gene: TRBJ1-2; CDR3nt: TGTGCCAGTAAGGGGCTGGGGGACAGGGGGCGAGGCTACACCTTC; CDR3aa: CASKGLGDRGRGYTF
abundance: few; v_gene: TRBV23-1; d_gene: NA; j_gene: TRBJ2-7; CDR3nt: TGCGCCAGCAGTCAATCGGTCGAGAAGTTCTACGAGCAGTACTTC; CDR3aa: CASSQSVEKFYEQYF
abundance: few; v_gene: TRBV20-1; d_gene: NA; j_gene: TRBJ1-5; CDR3nt: TGCAGTGCTAGTGGAGGGGGTCAGCCCCAGCATTTT; CDR3aa: CSASGGGQPQHF
abundance: few; v_gene: TRBV7-6; d_gene: NA; j_gene: TRBJ2-5; CDR3nt: TGTGCCAGCAGCTTAGAGGTGAAGGGGAAAGAGACCCAGTACTTC; CDR3aa: CASSLEVKGKETQYF